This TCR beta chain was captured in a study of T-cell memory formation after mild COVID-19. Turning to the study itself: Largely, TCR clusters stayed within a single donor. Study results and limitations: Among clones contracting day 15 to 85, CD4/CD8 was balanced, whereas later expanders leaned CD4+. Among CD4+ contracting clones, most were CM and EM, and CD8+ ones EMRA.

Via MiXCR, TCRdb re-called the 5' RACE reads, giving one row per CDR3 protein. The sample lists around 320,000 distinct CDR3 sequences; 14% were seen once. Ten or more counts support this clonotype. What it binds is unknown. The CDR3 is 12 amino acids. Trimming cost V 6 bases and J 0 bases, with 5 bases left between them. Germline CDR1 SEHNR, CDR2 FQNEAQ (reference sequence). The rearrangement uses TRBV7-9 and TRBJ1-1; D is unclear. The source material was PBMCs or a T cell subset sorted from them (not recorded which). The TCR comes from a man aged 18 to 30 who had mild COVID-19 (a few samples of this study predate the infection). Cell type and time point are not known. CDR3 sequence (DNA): TGTGCCAGCAGTTCCGTGAACACTGAAGCTTTCTTT. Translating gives CASSSVNTEAFF.